These 23 T cell receptor beta chains were sequenced from one sample in a study of blood T cell repertoires in COVID-19. This table comes from immunoSEQ multiplex PCR, and its TCRdb copy is limited to in-frame clones, with some not included. The sample records approximately 100,000 clones, roughly 85% being singletons. The source material was peripheral blood. The receptors come from a man in his fifties or sixties in a cohort sampled during active COVID-19.

This clone was seen once. The chain employs TRBV11-3 and TRBJ2-7, with 7 bases fitting TRBD1. Germline V CDR1 and CDR2: SGHNT, YENEEA. The CDR3 runs 16 residues. J lost 0 bases, V lost 0 bases, and 5 bases had no gene match. The CDR3 here is CASSLDGQVSSYEQYF. The CDR3 DNA follows: TGTGCCAGCAGCTTAGATGGACAGGTCAGCTCCTACGAGCAGTACTTC.

This clone showed up just a few times. J is TRBJ2-3 and V is TRBV5-1, with D possibly TRBD1 on 5 matching bases. CDR1 and CDR2 from the germline V gene are SGHRS and YFSETQ. V shed 6 bases and J shed 2 bases, with 13 bases lying between them. This CDR3 region has 14 residues. The CDR3 reads CASTPGFLTDTQYF. In DNA, the CDR3 is TGCGCCAGCACCCCAGGGTTTCTCACAGATACGCAGTATTTT. Looking up the rest from reference TRBV5-1 and TRBJ2-3 gives the full variable domain: KAGVTQTPRYLIKTRGQQVTLSCSPISGHRSVSWYQQTPGQGLQFLFEYFSETQRNKGNFPGRFSGRQFSNSRSEMNVSTLELGDSALYLCASTPGFLTDTQYFGPGTRLTVL.

This clone was found once. The chain recombines TRBV4-2 with TRBJ2-1; 7 bases are a match to TRBD1. Germline CDR1 and CDR2: LGHNA and YNFKEQ. V gave up 1 base and J gave up 3 bases; unmatched junction bases: 3. The CDR3 runs to 15 residues. CDR3: CASSQGDRNYNEQFF. CDR3 in DNA: TGTGCCAGCAGCCAAGGGGACAGAAACTACAATGAGCAGTTCTTC.

The chain carries TRBV6-1 and TRBJ1-1; 8 positions match TRBD1. The CDR3 has 15 amino acids. V was clipped by 2 bases and J by 2 bases; unmatched bases: 4. Per germline, CDR1 MNHNS and CDR2 SASEGT. The CDR3 loop is CASSEPGQANTEAFF. The DNA for the CDR3 is TGTGCCAGCAGTGAACCGGGACAGGCAAACACTGAAGCTTTCTTT.

J is TRBJ2-1 and V is TRBV6-2 or TRBV6-3; the match to TRBD2 covers 13 bases. After removal of 0 bases from V and 8 bases from J, the junction contained 4 bases not matched to a gene. Looked up from germline, CDR1 is MNHEY and CDR2 is SVGEGT. The CDR3 extends over 16 amino acids. This chain's CDR3 is CASSYSTSGGEDEQFF. The CDR3 coding sequence is TGTGCCAGCAGTTACTCAACTAGCGGGGGGGAGGATGAGCAGTTCTTC.

The chain is built from TRBV5-1 and TRBJ1-3; D gene ambiguous. Between the trimmed V and J ends, which lost 0 bases and 2 bases, there was a span of 9 bases. Germline lookup yields CDR1 SGHRS and CDR2 YFSETQ. The CDR3 contains 15 residues. The CDR3, as DNA: TGCGCCAGCAGCTTGGGGGGAGAAACTGGAAACACCATATATTTT. Protein product: CASSLGGETGNTIYF.

The gene calls are TRBV11-3 and TRBJ2-7; the D gene is possibly TRBD1 (5 bases). The CDR3 runs 15 residues. The ends were cut back, 1 base at V and 3 bases at J, with 13 bases in the middle. The V gene's germline CDR1 is SGHNT and CDR2 YENEEA. CDR3 protein: CASSLGGGGYYEQYF. CDR3 DNA: TGTGCCAGCAGCTTAGGGGGCGGCGGTTACTACGAGCAGTACTTC.

This clone was picked up many times. This chain links TRBV5-6 with TRBJ1-1, with D possibly TRBD1 on 6 matching bases. The CDR3 is made up of 14 amino acids. V was trimmed by 3 bases and J by 7 bases, leaving 16 bases between them. Germline CDR1 reads SGHDT; CDR2 reads YYEEEE. CDR3 loop: CASSSGGLGGEAFF. In DNA form, the CDR3 reads TGTGCCAGCAGCTCCGGGGGGCTTGGAGGTGAAGCTTTCTTT.

The rearrangement links TRBV5-1 to TRBJ1-4, with unresolved D. The CDR3 contains 14 residues. Germline CDR1 reads SGHRS; CDR2 reads YFSETQ. Trimming pared 0 bases from V and 5 bases from J, leaving 8 bases between. DNA for the CDR3: TGCGCCAGCAGCTTGGGGAGCTTCAATGAAAAACTGTTTTTT. This sequence encodes CASSLGSFNEKLFF.

V and J are TRBV20-1 and TRBJ1-2; unclear D gene. V lost 3 bases, J lost 4 bases, and 12 bases lay in between. The germline CDR1 and CDR2 sequences are DFQATT and SNEGSKA (reference sequence). The CDR3 length is 13 residues. The CDR3 sequence is CSASRVGSYGYTF. The CDR3 DNA sequence: TGCAGTGCTAGTAGGGTCGGGAGCTATGGCTACACCTTC.

The J gene is TRBJ1-1, the V gene TRBV5-8, with a tentative D call TRBD1 (5 bases). Germline lookup yields CDR1 SGHTS and CDR2 YDEGEE. The V end lost 7 bases, the J end lost 1 base, and 17 bases lay between the germline ends. This CDR3 region has 15 residues. The DNA of the CDR3 is TGTGCCAGCTCACTTAGACAGCGATCGAACACTGAAGCTTTCTTT. Amino acids: CASSLRQRSNTEAFF.

The chain joins TRBV6-2 or TRBV6-3 to TRBJ1-5; 7 bases fit TRBD1. CDR3 length: 15 amino acids. The V gene end was trimmed by 1 base and the J gene end by 6 bases; junction bases not matched to a gene: 6. Germline loops: CDR1 MNHEY, CDR2 SVGEGT. CDR3 loop: CASSYLDRAAQPQHF. Written as DNA, the CDR3 is TGTGCCAGCAGTTACTTAGACAGGGCCGCTCAGCCCCAGCATTTT.

This chain joins TRBV5-4 and TRBJ1-2, with D perhaps TRBD1 (5 bases). Trimming pared 1 base from V and 7 bases from J, leaving 17 bases between. This CDR3 has 15 amino acids. The germline CDR1 and CDR2 sequences are SGHNT and YYREEE (reference sequence). CDR3 DNA: TGTGCCAGCAGCTTGTGGAGGGGTGATTTATTTGGCTACACCTTC. Its translation is CASSLWRGDLFGYTF.

The rearrangement links TRBV19 to TRBJ2-7; possibly TRBD2 for D (7 bases). CDR3 length: 13 amino acids. With 5 bases removed from V and 2 bases from J, the gap between germline ends came to 10 bases. Germline CDR1 and CDR2: LNHDA and SQIVND (reference sequence). CDR3 sequence: CASSSGGPYEQYF. In nucleotides, the CDR3 is TGTGCCAGTAGTTCGGGGGGCCCCTACGAGCAGTACTTC.

The count of this clone is one. The chain recombines TRBV6-5 with TRBJ2-1; TRBD1 might be the D (5 bases). Germline V gives CDR1 MNHEY, CDR2 SVGAGI. The CDR3 consists of 16 residues. Trimming shortened V by 0 bases and J by 3 bases, and 12 bases separated the two germline ends. The CDR3 nucleotides are TGTGCCAGCAGTTACTCGGCAGGACATAACTACAATGAGCAGTTCTTC. It is translated as CASSYSAGHNYNEQFF.

The V gene is TRBV4-3, the J gene TRBJ1-2; 8 bases match TRBD1. Trimming took 1 base from V and 8 from J; bases not matched to a gene: 6. This CDR3 spans 14 amino acids. Per germline, CDR1 LGHNA and CDR2 YSLEER. CDR3 DNA sequence: TGCGCCAGCAGCCAAGGACAGGGGTCGGGCGGCTACACCTTC. Amino acids: CASSQGQGSGGYTF.

The rearrangement uses TRBV18 and TRBJ1-1; D perhaps matches TRBD1 (6 bases). V shed 2 bases and J shed 1 base, with 8 bases lying between them. Germline values: CDR1 KGHSH, CDR2 LQKENI. The CDR3 totals 14 residues. The chain's CDR3 is CASSPGQKNTEAFF. DNA for the CDR3: TGTGCCAGCTCACCAGGACAGAAGAACACTGAAGCTTTCTTT.

The gene calls are TRBV6-5 and TRBJ2-3; 8 bases fit TRBD2. Per the germline V gene, CDR1 is MNHEY and CDR2 is SVGAGI. The junction had 6 bases not matched to a gene; V was cut back by 6 bases and J by 4 bases. This CDR3 is 14 amino acids long. The CDR3 nucleotides are TGTGCCAGCAGAGAGCGGGGGAGGTCAGATACGCAGTATTTT. It codes for CASRERGRSDTQYF.

The table lists this clone with a count of one. V gene TRBV6-5 combines with J gene TRBJ1-1, with D unclear. The CDR3 runs 14 residues. CDR1 is MNHEY and CDR2 is SVGAGI in the germline V gene. Trimming left V 0 bases short and J 6 bases short, with 11 bases between. CDR3 amino acids: CASSYSRAAPEAFF. Written as DNA, the CDR3 is TGTGCCAGCAGTTACTCGAGGGCAGCTCCTGAAGCTTTCTTT.

The chain links TRBV6-2 or TRBV6-3 to TRBJ2-1; D is possibly TRBD1 (6 bases). CDR1 is MNHEY, CDR2 SVGEGT, per germline. The CDR3 sequence is 16 residues long. V lost 6 bases and J lost 0, with 15 bases in between. The CDR3 bases are TGTGCCAGCAGCTGGTCAAGGGGGTTCTCCTACAATGAGCAGTTCTTC. Translation: CASSWSRGFSYNEQFF.

V and J are TRBV19 and TRBJ2-3; 8 bases line up with TRBD1. Germline V CDR1 and CDR2: LNHDA, SQIVND (reference sequence). J lost 4 bases, V lost 6 bases, and 6 bases had no gene match. This CDR3 comprises 14 residues. The chain's CDR3 is CASSDRGGADTQYF. The CDR3 nucleotides are TGTGCCAGTAGCGACAGGGGAGGCGCAGATACGCAGTATTTT.

The rearrangement links TRBV7-9 to TRBJ2-1, with TRBD2 matching 11 bases. CDR1 and CDR2 from the germline V gene are SEHNR and FQNEAQ (reference sequence). The CDR3 loop spans 14 amino acids. J lost 7 bases, V lost 5 bases, and 4 bases had no gene match. The CDR3 nucleotides are TGTGCCAGCAGCCCTCTAGCGGGGGGAAATGAGCAGTTCTTC. Residues: CASSPLAGGNEQFF.

V usage is TRBV5-1 and J usage is TRBJ2-5; 8 bases line up with TRBD2. After removal of 3 bases from V and 1 base from J, the junction contained 2 bases not matched to a gene. This CDR3 has 14 residues. Germline values: CDR1 SGHRS, CDR2 YFSETQ. The CDR3 DNA is TGCGCCAGCAGCTCCGGGACTAGCCAAGAGACCCAGTACTTC. It encodes CASSSGTSQETQYF.